The sequence of this T cell receptor (beta chain) was determined in a study of identical twins (dated by TCRdb to between 2015 and 2016). Study-level background: The study deep-sequenced TCR alpha and beta repertoires from monozygotic twins, unrelated adults of various ages and cord blood to test whether fetal clonotypes persist. To rule out contamination, replicate twin experiments were performed at different times with different library preparation protocols.

Every donor was a healthy Caucasian. Three pairs of female monozygotic twins, all aged roughly 18 to 30 years, were included in the twin cohort. CD4+ and CD8+ T cell populations were isolated with positive isolation kits from Invitrogen. Receptor amplification or capture employed 5' RACE. The reads were generated on an Illumina HiSeq 2000. A universal primer binding site was added through template switching, and the final cDNA carried a unique molecular identifier so that TCR cDNA molecules could be counted accurately. First-strand cDNA for TCR alpha and beta chains was synthesized from specific primers in the conserved constant-segment region. Each cDNA library was double barcoded, with a SMART-Mk sample barcode plus Illumina barcodes, to control for contamination. TruSeq adapter sequences and Illumina sample barcodes were added in two successive PCR steps. Sequencing of the TCR alpha and beta cDNA libraries was done on the Illumina HiSeq platform using custom primers. The authors processed their data as follows. Raw reads were processed with MiGEC to extract unique molecular identifiers, and MiXCR was used to determine CDR3 positions. Recombination models were inferred per individual with the repgenHMM and IGoR tools using an EM algorithm. The tcR package in R was used for shared clonotype analysis, with sharing normalized by the product of cloneset sizes. Out-of-frame nonproductive sequences were analyzed to study raw recombination free of thymic and clonal selection effects. Through fastp at Q25 and MiXCR, TCRdb rebuilt clones from the public reads, retaining in-frame beta chains. Here each entry gathers all rows of one CDR3 protein and keeps the most common genes and DNA. TCRdb's processing, not the study's, gives the V and J calls here. The sample yields 450,000 to 500,000 distinct CDR3 sequences; about 13% were counted once. The ten biggest clones cover approximately 1% of the sample.

General findings and caveats noted by the study authors: Compared with coincidental sharing between unrelated individuals, out-of-frame TCR alpha sequences shared between twins showed an excess of sequences with low generation probability. Abundant cord blood beta clonotypes had fewer insertions, young adult naive repertoires showed a similar but weaker trend, and memory repertoires showed no such trend. In monozygotic twins, recombination models systematically underestimated out-of-frame TCR alpha sharing, but the models matched the sharing seen between unrelated individuals. Invariant T cells such as MAIT and iNKT could partly confound zero-insertion analyses, although diverse VJ usage argued against such confounding for most clonotypes. Because the same donors could not be followed over many years, the conclusions depended on cross-sectional statistical analysis. A weaker excess of twin sharing was found in beta out-of-frame sequences because the signal-to-noise ratio was lowered by fewer shared sequences.

The CDR3 numbers 13 residues from cysteine through phenylalanine. The only DNA kept is the CDR3, 39 bases in frame from the first base. Trimming takes 3 bases from V and 1 base from J, and the germline ends sit 10 bases apart. The germline V gene (reference sequence) yields DFQATT for CDR1 and SNEGSKA for CDR2. On this clonotype: The clone's antigen remains unknown. No base quality information exists; no much larger clone differs at one position.

These same data were also listed under a study on yellow fever vaccine responses in identical twins. From the second report: According to the authors, in identical twins the way T cells responded to vaccination appeared partly convergent and partly personalized. In identical twins, the study followed T cell clones that responded to the vaccine with precision.

The rearranged segments are TRBV20-1 and TRBJ2-7; a tentative D call is TRBD1 (6 bases match). The origin of this receptor is a woman aged 18-29 years in good health. Sequencing was done on a sample of CD4+ T cells sorted from blood. The CDR3 region: CSARLTGSYEQYF. The nucleotide sequence reads as follows: TGCAGTGCTAGGCTGACAGGTTCCTACGAGCAGTACTTC.